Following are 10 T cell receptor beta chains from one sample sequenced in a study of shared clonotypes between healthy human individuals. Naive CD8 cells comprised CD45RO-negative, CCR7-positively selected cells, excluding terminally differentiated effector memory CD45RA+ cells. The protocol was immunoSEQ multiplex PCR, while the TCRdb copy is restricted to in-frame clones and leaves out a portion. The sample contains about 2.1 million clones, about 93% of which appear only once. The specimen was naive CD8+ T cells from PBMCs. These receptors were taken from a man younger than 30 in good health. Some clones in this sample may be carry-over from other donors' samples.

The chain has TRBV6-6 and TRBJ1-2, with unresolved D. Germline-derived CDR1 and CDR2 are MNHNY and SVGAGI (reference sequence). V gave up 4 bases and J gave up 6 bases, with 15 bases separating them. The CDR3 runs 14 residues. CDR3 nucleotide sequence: TGTGCCAGCAGTTTAGGTGGTGGCCTGAATGGCTACACCTTC. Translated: CASSLGGGLNGYTF.

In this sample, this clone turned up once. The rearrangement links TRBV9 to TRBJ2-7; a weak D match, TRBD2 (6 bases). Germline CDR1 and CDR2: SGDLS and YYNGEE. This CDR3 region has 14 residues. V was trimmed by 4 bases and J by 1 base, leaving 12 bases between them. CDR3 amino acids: CASSPTRGSYEQYF. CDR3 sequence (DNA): TGTGCCAGCAGCCCGACCCGGGGGTCCTACGAGCAGTACTTC.

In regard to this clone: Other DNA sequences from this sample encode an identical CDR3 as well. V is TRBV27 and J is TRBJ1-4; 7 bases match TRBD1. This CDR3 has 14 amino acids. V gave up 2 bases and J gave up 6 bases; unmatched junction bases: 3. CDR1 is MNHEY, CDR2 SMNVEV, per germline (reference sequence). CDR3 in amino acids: CASSLIGGYEKLFF. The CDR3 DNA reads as TGTGCCAGCAGTTTAATAGGGGGCTATGAAAAACTGTTTTTT.

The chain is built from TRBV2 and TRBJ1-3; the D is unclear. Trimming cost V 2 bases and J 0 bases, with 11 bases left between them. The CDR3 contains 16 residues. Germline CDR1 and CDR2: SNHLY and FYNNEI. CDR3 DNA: TGTGCCAGCAGTGAACAGCTCCCTTACTCTGGAAACACCATATATTTT. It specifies CASSEQLPYSGNTIYF.

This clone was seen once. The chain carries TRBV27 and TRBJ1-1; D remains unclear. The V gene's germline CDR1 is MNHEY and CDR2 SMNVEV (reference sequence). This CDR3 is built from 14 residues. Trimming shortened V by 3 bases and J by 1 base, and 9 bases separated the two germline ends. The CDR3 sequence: CASSFLAGNTEAFF. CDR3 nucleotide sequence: TGTGCCAGCAGTTTCCTGGCGGGGAACACTGAAGCTTTCTTT.

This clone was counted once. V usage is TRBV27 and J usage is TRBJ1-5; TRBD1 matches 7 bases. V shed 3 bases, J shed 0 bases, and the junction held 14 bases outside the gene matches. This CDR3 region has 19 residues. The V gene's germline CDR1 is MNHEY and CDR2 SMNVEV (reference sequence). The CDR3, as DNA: TGTGCCAGCAGTTTTTTCCGGGACAGAAAATGTTATAGCAATCAGCCCCAGCATTTT. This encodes CASSFFRDRKCYSNQPQHF.

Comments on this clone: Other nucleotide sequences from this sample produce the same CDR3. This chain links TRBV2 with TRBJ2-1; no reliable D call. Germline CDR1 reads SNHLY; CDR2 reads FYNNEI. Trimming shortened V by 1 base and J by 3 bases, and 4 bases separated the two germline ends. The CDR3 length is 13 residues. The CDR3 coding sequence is TGTGCCAGCAGTGAAGGCCGCTACAATGAGCAGTTCTTC. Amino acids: CASSEGRYNEQFF.

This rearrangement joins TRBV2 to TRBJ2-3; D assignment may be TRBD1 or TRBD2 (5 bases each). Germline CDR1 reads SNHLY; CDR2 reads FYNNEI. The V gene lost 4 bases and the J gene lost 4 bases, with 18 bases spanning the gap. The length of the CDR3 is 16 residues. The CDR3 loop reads CASSGGSGDGPDTQYF. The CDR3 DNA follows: TGTGCCAGCAGTGGGGGGTCTGGGGATGGTCCAGATACGCAGTATTTT.

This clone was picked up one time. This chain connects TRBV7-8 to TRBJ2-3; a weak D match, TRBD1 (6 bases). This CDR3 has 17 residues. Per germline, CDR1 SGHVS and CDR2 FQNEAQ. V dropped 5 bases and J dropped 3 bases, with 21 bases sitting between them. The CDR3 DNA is TGTGCCAGCAGCCAGTCCGCGACAGGCGGACAGACAGATACGCAGTATTTT. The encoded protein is CASSQSATGGQTDTQYF.

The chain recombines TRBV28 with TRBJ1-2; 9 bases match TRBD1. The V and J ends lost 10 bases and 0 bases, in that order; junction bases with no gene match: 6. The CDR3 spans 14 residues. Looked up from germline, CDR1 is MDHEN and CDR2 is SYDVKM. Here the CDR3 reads CAIGTGISNYGYTF. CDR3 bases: TGTGCCATCGGGACAGGGATATCTAACTATGGCTACACCTTC.